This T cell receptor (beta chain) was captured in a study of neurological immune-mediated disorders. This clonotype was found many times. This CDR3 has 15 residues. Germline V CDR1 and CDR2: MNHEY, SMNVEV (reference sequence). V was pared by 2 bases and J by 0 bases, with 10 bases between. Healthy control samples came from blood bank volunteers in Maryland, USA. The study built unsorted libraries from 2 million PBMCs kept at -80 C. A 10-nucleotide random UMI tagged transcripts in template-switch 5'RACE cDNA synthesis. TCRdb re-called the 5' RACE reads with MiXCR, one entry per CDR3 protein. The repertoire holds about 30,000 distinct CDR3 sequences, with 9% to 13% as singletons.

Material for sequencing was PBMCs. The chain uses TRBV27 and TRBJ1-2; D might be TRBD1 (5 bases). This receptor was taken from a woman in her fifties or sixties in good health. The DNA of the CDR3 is TGTGCCAGCAGTTTAGAGGGGCGAGCTAACTATGGCTACACCTTC. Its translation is CASSLEGRANYGYTF.